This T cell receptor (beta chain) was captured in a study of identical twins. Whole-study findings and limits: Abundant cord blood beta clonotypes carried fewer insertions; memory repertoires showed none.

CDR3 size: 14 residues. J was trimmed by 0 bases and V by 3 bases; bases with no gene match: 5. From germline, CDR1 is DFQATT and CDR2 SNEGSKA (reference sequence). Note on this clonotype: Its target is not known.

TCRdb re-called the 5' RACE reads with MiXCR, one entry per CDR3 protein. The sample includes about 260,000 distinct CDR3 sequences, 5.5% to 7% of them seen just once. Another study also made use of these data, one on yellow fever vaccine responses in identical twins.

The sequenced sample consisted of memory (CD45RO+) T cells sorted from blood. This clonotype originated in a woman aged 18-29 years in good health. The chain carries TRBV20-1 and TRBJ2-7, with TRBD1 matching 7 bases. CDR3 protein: CSASRGQSSYEQYF. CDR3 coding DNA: TGCAGTGCTAGTAGGGGACAGAGCTCCTACGAGCAGTACTTC.